The 10 T cell receptor beta chains in this list originate from one sample, sequenced in a study of cytomegalovirus exposure and HLA in healthy donors. The primer mix had 60 Vbeta and 13 Jbeta primers. Profiled with immunoSEQ multiplex PCR; TCRdb holds only in-frame clones, not every one. Found here are over 65,000 clones, around 82% of them singletons; the top ten hold about 3.5%. The sequenced sample consisted of PBMCs. These receptors came from a man aged 50-59 years in good health and CMV-seronegative.

As regards this clone: Mismatch with germline at one junction end may stem from a read error. The rearrangement uses TRBV18 and TRBJ2-1, with TRBD1 as a possible D gene (6 bases). This CDR3 has 17 amino acids. Germline V gene lookup returns CDR1 KGHSH and CDR2 LQKENI. DNA of the CDR3: TGTGCCAGCTCACCTTATTTTGGAGGACAGACCTACAATGGGCAGTTCTTC. Translating it yields CASSPYFGGQTYNGQFF. The full variable domain, rest sourced from reference TRBV18 and TRBJ2-1, is NAGVMQNPRHLVRRRGQEARLRCSPMKGHSHVYWYRQLPEEGLKFMVYLQKENIIDESGMPKERFSAEFPKEGPSILRIQQVVRGDSAAYFCASSPYFGGQTYNGQFFGPGTRLTVL.

The V gene is TRBV5-5, the J gene TRBJ1-5; D is ambiguous. CDR1 is SGHKS, CDR2 YYEKEE, per germline (reference sequence). The CDR3 runs 15 residues. V lost 5 bases to trimming and J lost 0 bases, with 12 bases between them. CDR3 protein: CASSVRGNSNQPQHF. In nucleotides, the CDR3 is TGTGCCAGCAGTGTTCGGGGTAATAGCAATCAGCCCCAGCATTTT.

This clone appeared a few times. This chain joins TRBV6-6 and TRBJ1-4, with TRBD1 as a possible D gene (5 bases). From germline, CDR1 is MNHNY and CDR2 SVGAGI (reference sequence). CDR3 size: 13 residues. Trimming removed 9 bases from V and 4 bases from J, with 12 bases in between. In DNA form, the CDR3 reads TGTGCCAGTAATCGGGGGAGTAATGAAAAACTGTTTTTT. This encodes CASNRGSNEKLFF.

The V and J genes are TRBV5-1 and TRBJ2-7, with D perhaps TRBD1 (6 bases). CDR3 length: 15 amino acids. Germline CDR1 is SGHRS and CDR2 is YFSETQ. With 2 bases removed from V and 2 bases from J, the gap between germline ends came to 14 bases. This chain's CDR3 is CASSFFWDTTYEQYF. In nucleotides, the CDR3 is TGCGCCAGCAGCTTTTTCTGGGACACCACCTACGAGCAGTACTTC. Drawing the rest from reference TRBV5-1 and TRBJ2-7, the complete variable domain is KAGVTQTPRYLIKTRGQQVTLSCSPISGHRSVSWYQQTPGQGLQFLFEYFSETQRNKGNFPGRFSGRQFSNSRSEMNVSTLELGDSALYLCASSFFWDTTYEQYFGPGTRLTVT.

The chain carries TRBV10-3 and TRBJ1-5, with 7 bases identical to TRBD1. The germline gives CDR1 ENHRY, CDR2 SYGVKD. This CDR3 is built from 16 residues. With 5 bases clipped from V and 6 bases from J, the junction kept 13 bases outside the gene matches. This CDR3 reads CAISPSAGTDSQPQHF. The CDR3 nucleotides read TGTGCCATCAGTCCGTCAGCCGGGACAGACAGTCAGCCCCAGCATTTT.

Written as DNA, the CDR3 is TGTGCCAGCAGTTTATCCCCTCCCGGACAGTGGGAAAAACTGTTTTTT. Protein: CASSLSPPGQWEKLFF. V and J are TRBV6-5 and TRBJ1-4; D may be TRBD1 (6 bases). Germline lookup yields CDR1 MNHEY and CDR2 SVGAGI. The CDR3 spans 16 residues. Between the trimmed V and J ends, which lost 4 bases and 8 bases, there was a span of 20 bases.

The chain joins TRBV25-1 to TRBJ1-2; 9 bases line up with TRBD1. The germline CDR1 and CDR2 sequences are MGHDK and SYGVNS. With V trimmed by 2 bases and J by 3 bases, 7 bases remained unmatched. CDR3 length: 16 amino acids. The CDR3 here is CASSENPGTGYYGYTF. The CDR3 bases are TGTGCCAGCAGTGAAAACCCCGGGACAGGGTACTATGGCTACACCTTC.

The chain couples TRBV4-1 to TRBJ2-5, with 9 bases aligning to TRBD2. Germline CDR1 MGHRA, CDR2 YSYEKL. After removal of 4 bases from V and 5 bases from J, the junction contained 8 bases not matched to a gene. The CDR3 has 15 amino acids. The CDR3 DNA reads as TGCGCCAGCAGCCCCCGCGGGGGGGTGGGGGAGACCCAGTACTTC. This sequence encodes CASSPRGGVGETQYF.

CDR3: CASSLGQVDQETQYF. CDR3 coding DNA: TGTGCCAGCAGCTTGGGCCAGGTAGATCAGGAGACCCAGTACTTC. V gene TRBV5-8 combines with J gene TRBJ2-5; no clear D. V was shortened by 0 bases and J by 5 bases, with 14 bases between the two germline ends. Germline assignment: CDR1 SGHTS and CDR2 YDEGEE. This CDR3 has 15 residues. Full variable domain (missing parts from reference TRBV5-8 and TRBJ2-5): EAGVTQSPTHLIKTRGQQATLRCSPISGHTSVYWYQQALGLGLQFLLWYDEGEERNRGNFPPRFSGRQFPNYSSELNVNALELEDSALYLCASSLGQVDQETQYFGPGTRLLVL.

This chain connects TRBV25-1 to TRBJ2-3; TRBD1 matches 8 bases. The CDR3 runs 14 residues. In germline, CDR1 is MGHDK, CDR2 SYGVNS. The V gene end was trimmed by 9 bases and the J gene end by 4 bases; junction bases not matched to a gene: 9. CDR3 protein: CASSRQGFADTQYF. The CDR3 DNA is TGTGCCAGTAGTAGACAGGGGTTCGCAGATACGCAGTATTTT.